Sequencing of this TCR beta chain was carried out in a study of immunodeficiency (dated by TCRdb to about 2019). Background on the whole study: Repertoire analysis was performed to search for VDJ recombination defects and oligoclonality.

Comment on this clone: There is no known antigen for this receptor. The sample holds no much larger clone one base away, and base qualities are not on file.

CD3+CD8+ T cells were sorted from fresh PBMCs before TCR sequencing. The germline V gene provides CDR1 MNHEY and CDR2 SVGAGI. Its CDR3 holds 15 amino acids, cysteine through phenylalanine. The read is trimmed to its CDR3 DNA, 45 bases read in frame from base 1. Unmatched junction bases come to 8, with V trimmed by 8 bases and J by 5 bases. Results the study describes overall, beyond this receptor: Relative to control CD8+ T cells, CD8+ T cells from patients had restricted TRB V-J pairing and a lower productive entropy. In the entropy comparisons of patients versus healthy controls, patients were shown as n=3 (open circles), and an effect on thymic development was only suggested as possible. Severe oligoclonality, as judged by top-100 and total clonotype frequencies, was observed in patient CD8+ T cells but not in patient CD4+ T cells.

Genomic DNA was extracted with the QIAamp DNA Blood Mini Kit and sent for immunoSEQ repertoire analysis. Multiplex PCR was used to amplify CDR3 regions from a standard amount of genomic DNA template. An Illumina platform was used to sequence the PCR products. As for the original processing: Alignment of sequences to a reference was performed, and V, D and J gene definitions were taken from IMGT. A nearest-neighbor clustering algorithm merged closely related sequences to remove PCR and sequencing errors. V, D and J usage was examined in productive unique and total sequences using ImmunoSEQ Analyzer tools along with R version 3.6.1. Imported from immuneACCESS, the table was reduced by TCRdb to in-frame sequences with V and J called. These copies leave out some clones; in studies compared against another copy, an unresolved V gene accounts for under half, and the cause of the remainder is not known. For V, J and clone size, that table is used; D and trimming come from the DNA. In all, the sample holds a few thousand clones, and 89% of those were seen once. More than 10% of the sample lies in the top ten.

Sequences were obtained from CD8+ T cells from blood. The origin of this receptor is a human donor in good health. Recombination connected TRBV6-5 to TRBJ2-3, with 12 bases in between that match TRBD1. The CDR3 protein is CASQTGTGGVDTQYF. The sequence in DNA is TGTGCCAGCCAAACCGGGACAGGGGGCGTAGATACGCAGTATTTT.